The 20 T cell receptor beta chains listed next were all sequenced from one sample in a study of blood T cells in healthy people across ages. PCR was performed a second time for about 7 to 12 cycles using a sample-barcoded 5' primer and a J-beta primer mix. TCRdb reanalysed the 5' RACE reads using MiXCR and keeps one entry per CDR3 protein. Of 1.5 million to 2 million distinct CDR3 sequences in the sample, roughly 52% are singletons; the top ten hold more than 2%. Sequencing used blood. The receptors derive from a woman between 40 and 55 years old in good health.

This clonotype was counted only a few times. V and J are TRBV5-1 and TRBJ2-1; 9 bases fit TRBD1. The CDR3 length is 15 residues. CDR1 and CDR2 from the germline V gene are SGHRS and YFSETQ. The V gene end was trimmed by 3 bases and the J gene end by 10 bases; junction bases not matched to a gene: 11. In DNA, the CDR3 is TGCGCCAGCAGCTCCTCGGGACAGGGATCCAAGGAGCAGTTCTTC. This sequence encodes CASSSSGQGSKEQFF.

The sample holds one count of this clonotype. The rearrangement links TRBV4-3 to TRBJ1-5; D might be TRBD1 (5 bases). CDR1 LGHNA and CDR2 YSLEER come from the germline V gene. The length of the CDR3 is 15 residues. Trimming took off 1 base at V and 4 bases at J, with 11 bases between the two ends. The CDR3 region is CASSQAPGRNQPQHF. CDR3 DNA: TGCGCCAGCAGCCAAGCCCCGGGACGGAATCAGCCCCAGCATTTT.

The chain carries TRBV2 and TRBJ1-2; D remains unclear. The germline gives CDR1 SNHLY, CDR2 FYNNEI. The CDR3 is 12 residues long. The V end was cut by 7 bases, the J end by 3 bases, with 9 bases between. This CDR3 is CASTNRDYGYTF. The CDR3 nucleotides read TGTGCCAGCACAAATCGTGACTATGGCTACACCTTC.

The V and J genes are TRBV4-1 and TRBJ2-5; 7 nucleotides align to TRBD1. J lost 5 bases, V lost 2 bases, and 5 bases had no gene match. The CDR3 extends over 14 amino acids. The germline gives CDR1 MGHRA, CDR2 YSYEKL. Written as DNA, the CDR3 is TGCGCCAGCAGCCAAACAGGGGTGGATGAGACCCAGTACTTC. Translation gives CASSQTGVDETQYF.

The CDR3 coding sequence is TGTGCCAGCAGTTTTCAGGACACGGCCTTTGATACGCAGTATTTT. It yields the protein CASSFQDTAFDTQYF. This rearrangement joins TRBV28 to TRBJ2-3, with D possibly TRBD1 on 5 matching bases. Trimming took 3 bases from V and 6 from J, leaving 16 bases between them. Germline V CDR1 and CDR2: MDHEN, SYDVKM. The CDR3 contains 15 residues.

This clonotype occurred a few times. This sequence joins TRBV4-3 and TRBJ2-5; TRBD2 agrees at 9 bases. Per the germline V gene, CDR1 is LGHNA and CDR2 is YSLEER. V lost 0 bases, J lost 5 bases, and 10 bases stayed unmatched. This CDR3 contains 17 residues. The CDR3 is CASSQDSSAGGRETQYF. The CDR3 nucleotides are TGCGCCAGCAGCCAAGATAGTAGCGCGGGGGGGAGGGAGACCCAGTACTTC.

J is TRBJ1-1 and V is TRBV6-2 or TRBV6-3; D gene uncertain. CDR1 and CDR2 (germline): MNHEY, SVGEGT. Trimming took off 0 bases at V and 7 bases at J, with 6 bases between the two ends. The CDR3 spans 12 residues. This chain's CDR3 is CASSYSGYEAFF. The CDR3 DNA follows: TGTGCCAGCAGTTACTCCGGATATGAAGCTTTCTTT.

CDR3 amino acids: CASSDGAAHSGYTF. CDR3 bases: TGTGCCAGCAGTGACGGGGCAGCTCACTCTGGCTACACCTTC. The rearrangement uses TRBV6-2 or TRBV6-3 and TRBJ1-2; TRBD1 is a possible D gene (5 bases). The CDR3 loop spans 14 amino acids. Germline CDR1 MNHEY, CDR2 SVGEGT. The V end was cut by 5 bases, the J end by 7 bases, with 17 bases between.

The gene calls are TRBV6-5 and TRBJ1-1; D gene unclear. The CDR3 spans 15 residues. Trimming took 0 bases from V and 3 from J, leaving 11 bases between them. Germline CDR1 reads MNHEY; CDR2 reads SVGAGI. The CDR3 is CASSYSVYLDTEAFF. In DNA form, the CDR3 reads TGTGCCAGCAGTTACTCGGTATACTTAGACACTGAAGCTTTCTTT.

In DNA, the CDR3 is TGTGCCAGCAGTGGCTCAGGGTCAAGATTATCGGATACGCAGTATTTT. The encoded protein is CASSGSGSRLSDTQYF. The chain joins TRBV9 to TRBJ2-3; TRBD1 might be the D (5 bases). Trimming took 5 bases from V and 6 from J, leaving 22 bases between them. Germline CDR1 is SGDLS and CDR2 is YYNGEE. The CDR3 runs 16 residues.

The chain links TRBV12-3 or TRBV12-4 to TRBJ2-5, with D tentatively TRBD2 (7 bases). The end of the DNA aligns better with TRBJ2-7, so the J call may be wrong. This CDR3 has 15 residues. Written as DNA, the CDR3 is TGTGCCAGCAGTCAGGAGGGGGGGGGCCTCTACGAGCAGTACTTC. Translated: CASSQEGGGLYEQYF.

The gene calls are TRBV4-3 and TRBJ2-3, with 14 positions matching TRBD2. V lost 0 bases and J lost 3; bases outside the gene matches: 2. This CDR3 contains 17 residues. Per germline, CDR1 LGHNA and CDR2 YSLEER. CDR3 sequence: CASSQERTSGGTDTQYF. The CDR3 region has the DNA TGCGCCAGCAGCCAAGAAAGGACTAGCGGGGGGACAGATACGCAGTATTTT.

This chain connects TRBV4-1 to TRBJ1-1; weak D call: TRBD1 (6 bases). The CDR3 consists of 16 residues. Trimming left V 4 bases short and J 6 bases short, with 21 bases between. Germline V CDR1 and CDR2: MGHRA, YSYEKL. CDR3 sequence: CASSPTFRGNVPEAFF. Written as DNA, the CDR3 is TGCGCCAGCAGCCCGACCTTCAGGGGCAACGTCCCTGAAGCTTTCTTT.

V and J are TRBV6-2 or TRBV6-3 and TRBJ2-3; 14 nucleotides match TRBD2. V trimming: 7 bases; J trimming: 8 bases; junction bases outside the gene matches: 8. The length of the CDR3 is 15 residues. From germline, CDR1 is MNHEY and CDR2 SVGEGT. The CDR3 region is CASTLTSGGAGTQYF. The CDR3 nucleotides are TGTGCCAGCACCTTGACTAGCGGGGGGGCCGGTACGCAGTATTTT.

The chain links TRBV29-1 to TRBJ2-1; no reliable D call. There are 10 residues in the CDR3. The V and J ends lost 6 bases and 5 bases respectively, with 5 bases between them. From germline, CDR1 is SQVTM and CDR2 ANQGSEA. The CDR3 DNA reads TGCAGCGTGCTAAACAATGAGCAGTTCTTC. Its translation: CSVLNNEQFF.

As concerns this clonotype: The germline gene is not matched at one end of the junction; a read error may be the cause. The V call is TRBV9, the J call TRBJ2-7; 10 bases line up with TRBD2. Judging by the DNA end, TRBJ2-5 fits better; the J call may be wrong. Germline CDR1 is SGDLS and CDR2 is YYNGEE. CDR3 length equals 18 residues. The CDR3 nucleotides read TGTGCCAGCAGTGTAGGCGGTCGAGCGGGGGGGAGTTTGGAGACCCAGTACTTC. Protein sequence: CASSVGGRAGGSLETQYF.

The rearrangement uses TRBV27 and TRBJ2-1, with TRBD2 identical over 9 bases. Germline V CDR1 and CDR2: MNHEY, SMNVEV (reference sequence). The ends lost 4 bases at V and 8 bases at J; junction bases unmatched: 12. This CDR3 contains 16 residues. CDR3 coding DNA: TGTGCCAGCAGTTCCCAGGCTAGCGGGGTCCTGCATGAGCAGTTCTTC. This translates into CASSSQASGVLHEQFF.

There are a few counts of this clonotype. The chain recombines TRBV28 with TRBJ2-1; D possibly uses TRBD1 or TRBD2 (8 bases each). CDR3 size: 15 residues. Trimming shortened V by 4 bases and J by 7 bases, and 17 bases separated the two germline ends. From germline, CDR1 is MDHEN and CDR2 SYDVKM. The CDR3 loop reads CASSSWTGTRNEQFF. CDR3 coding DNA: TGTGCCAGCAGTTCGTGGACAGGGACTAGGAATGAGCAGTTCTTC.

The chain carries TRBV7-2 and TRBJ2-1; D perhaps matches TRBD1 (6 bases). TRBJ2-7 explains the end of the DNA better; the J call may be wrong. The CDR3 loop spans 16 amino acids. Germline V gene lookup returns CDR1 SGHTA and CDR2 FQGNSA. CDR3 in amino acids: CASSLNRDSSYNEQYF. The CDR3 region has the DNA TGTGCCAGCAGCCTTAACAGGGATAGCTCCTACAATGAGCAGTACTTC.

The chain is built from TRBV5-1 and TRBJ2-7, with 8 bases identical to TRBD1. This CDR3 has 16 amino acids. Germline-derived CDR1 and CDR2 are SGHRS and YFSETQ. Trimming cost V 0 bases and J 1 base; bases outside gene matches: 6. The CDR3, as DNA: TGCGCCAGCAGCTTGGGCTTGACAGGGGCATCCTACGAGCAGTACTTC. Translated, it gives CASSLGLTGASYEQYF.